What follows are 3 T cell receptor beta chains derived from one specimen sequenced in a study of PD-1 blockade in classical Hodgkin lymphoma. This sample's time point: cycle 4 day 1 (C4D1), after 5 to 7 weeks of nivolumab. Every patient had relapsed following autologous stem cell transplantation, and cohorts differed in brentuximab vedotin exposure. Only in-frame clones appear in the TCRdb table, and some are missing; sequencing was by immunoSEQ multiplex PCR. This table holds tens of thousands of clones, about three quarters found once. The sample was peripheral blood mononuclear cells (PBMCs), taken before the fourth cycle of nivolumab. These receptors were collected from a human donor with classical Hodgkin lymphoma.

The gene calls are TRBV10-3 and TRBJ1-1, with D unclear. The V and J ends lost 2 bases and 11 bases respectively, with 15 bases between them. The CDR3 length is 13 residues. CDR1 is ENHRY, CDR2 SYGVKD, per germline. The CDR3 DNA follows: TGTGCCATCAGTGAGAACAGCCCTCTGGGGGCTTTCTTT. It specifies CAISENSPLGAFF.

The rearrangement links TRBV12-5 to TRBJ2-3; D is perhaps TRBD1 (5 bases). The CDR3 is 13 amino acids. V lost 3 bases, J lost 3 bases, and 7 bases lay in between. Per the germline V gene, CDR1 is LGHNT and CDR2 is FRNRAP. CDR3 protein: CASGFSGTDTQYF. The DNA of the CDR3 is TGTGCTAGTGGTTTCTCAGGGACAGATACGCAGTATTTT. The full variable domain, rest sourced from reference TRBV12-5 and TRBJ2-3, is DARVTQTPRHKVTEMGQEVTMRCQPILGHNTVFWYRQTMMQGLELLAYFRNRAPLDDSGMPKDRFSAEMPDATLATLKIQPSEPRDSAVYFCASGFSGTDTQYFGPGTRLTVL.

The chain uses TRBV9 and TRBJ2-7; 10 bases fit TRBD1. Germline CDR1 and CDR2: SGDLS and YYNGEE. V dropped 4 bases and J dropped 4; count of bases not matched to a gene: 8. This CDR3 spans 15 amino acids. CDR3 in DNA: TGTGCCAGCAGCTTGGGACAGGGGATATTATACGAGCAGTACTTC. This translates into CASSLGQGILYEQYF.